This TCR beta chain was profiled in a study of T cells in Graves' hyperthyroidism and ophthalmopathy. Study outcomes and limitations: Most clonotypes expanded in the thyroid (above 0.001) were also present in blood. A model of 13 V-J pairs discriminated ophthalmopathy from stable hyperthyroidism.

The CDR3 regions of TCR beta were amplified from RNA transcripts. First-round RT-PCR targeting the TCR CDR3 was performed with the HTBI primer set. TCRdb redid the calling of the multiplex PCR reads with MiXCR, one entry per CDR3 protein. The table records about 460,000 distinct CDR3 sequences, 20% to 25% of them present only once. The ends lost 5 bases at V and 8 bases at J; junction bases unmatched: 11. This CDR3 region has 14 residues. Clinical Activity Scores of at least 3, NOSPECS grades of at least 4 and durations under 3 months characterized ophthalmopathy patients. This clonotype was observed at least ten times. Antigen specificity is unknown.

This sequence originates from a woman aged 65 to 85 with Graves' ophthalmopathy. The chain joins TRBV12-3 or TRBV12-4 to TRBJ1-2; 7 bases line up with TRBD1. The specimen sequenced was blood. CDR3 coding DNA: TGTGCCAGCAGTCGGGACAGAGGTAAAACGGGCTACACCTTC. Its translation is CASSRDRGKTGYTF.